This TCR beta chain derives from a study of blood T cell repertoires in COVID-19. In the study overall: COVID-19 samples collected from the United States, Italy and Spain covered acute and convalescent phases. T cells, B-cell-depleted T cells, or PBMCs provided the cDNA or gDNA that served as material.

Per the study methods: Cell counts per sample came from amplifying reference gene primers. Sequencing was performed with immunoSEQ multiplex PCR; in TCRdb, only in-frame clones are kept and a portion is missing. The DNA was the basis for D and trimming; V, J and clone size are from that table. Of under 350,000 clones in the sample, 80% to 90% were seen once. Participants, about 18 to 90 years old, spanned around 25 US areas. The germline CDR1 and CDR2 sequences are MNHEY and SVGEGT. V was clipped by 5 bases and J by 3 bases; unmatched bases: 6. This CDR3 has 15 amino acids. The rearrangement links TRBV6-2 or TRBV6-3 to TRBJ2-4; 8 nucleotides agree with TRBD2. The source of this sequence is a woman between 40 and 50 years old with acute COVID-19. Sequenced sample: PBMCs or T cells enriched from blood (not recorded which). CDR3 sequence: CASSRTSLDKNIQYF. The CDR3 DNA follows: TGTGCCAGCAGTCGGACTAGCCTTGACAAAAACATTCAGTACTTC.